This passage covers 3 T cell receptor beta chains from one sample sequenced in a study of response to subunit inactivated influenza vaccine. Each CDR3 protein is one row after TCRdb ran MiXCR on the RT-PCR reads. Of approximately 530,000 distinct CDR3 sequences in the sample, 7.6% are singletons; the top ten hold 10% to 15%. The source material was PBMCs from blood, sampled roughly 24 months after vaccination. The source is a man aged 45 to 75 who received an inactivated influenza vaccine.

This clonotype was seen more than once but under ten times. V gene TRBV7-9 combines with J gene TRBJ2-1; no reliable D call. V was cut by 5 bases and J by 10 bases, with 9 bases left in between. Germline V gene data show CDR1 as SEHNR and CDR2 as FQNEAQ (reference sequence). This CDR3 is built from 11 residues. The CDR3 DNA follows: TGTGCCAGCAGCCCCCAAGCCGAGCAGTTCTTC. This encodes CASSPQAEQFF. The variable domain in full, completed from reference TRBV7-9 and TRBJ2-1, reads DTGVSQNPRHKITKRGQNVTFRCDPISEHNRLYWYRQTLGQGPEFLTYFQNEAQLEKSRLLSDRFSAERPKGSFSTLEIQRTEQGDSAMYLCASSPQAEQFFGPGTRLTVL.

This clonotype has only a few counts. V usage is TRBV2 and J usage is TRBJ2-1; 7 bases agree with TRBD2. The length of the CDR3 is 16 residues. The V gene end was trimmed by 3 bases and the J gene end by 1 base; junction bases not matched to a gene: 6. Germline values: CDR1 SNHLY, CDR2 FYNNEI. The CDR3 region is CASSEWAGASYNEQFF. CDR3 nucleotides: TGTGCCAGCAGTGAGTGGGCGGGAGCTTCCTACAATGAGCAGTTCTTC. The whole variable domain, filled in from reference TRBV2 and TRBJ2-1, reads EPEVTQTPSHQVTQMGQEVILRCVPISNHLYFYWYRQILGQKVEFLVSFYNNEISEKSEIFDDQFSVERPDGSNFTLKIRSTKLEDSAMYFCASSEWAGASYNEQFFGPGTRLTVL.

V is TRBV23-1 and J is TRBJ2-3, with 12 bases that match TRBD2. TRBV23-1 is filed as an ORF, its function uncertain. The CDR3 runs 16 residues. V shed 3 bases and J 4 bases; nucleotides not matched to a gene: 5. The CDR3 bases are TGCGCCAGCAGTCACGAAGGGACTAGCGGGTCAGATACGCAGTATTTT. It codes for CASSHEGTSGSDTQYF.